What follows is one TCR beta chain and its context. Its antigen is currently unknown. Libraries were prepared by immunoSEQ multiplex PCR; TCRdb keeps only in-frame clonotypes and omits some of them. The profile shows about 45,000 clones, 55% to 75% of them singletons. Following culture for around 9 days, CD4+ T cells were isolated. Every participant took two doses of the BNT162b2 or mRNA-1273 vaccine. The data are from a study of vaccination effects on CD4 cells after COVID-19. Study summary: PBMC were cultured at roughly 2.2 million per well with around 9.2 IU/ml IL-2 and approximately 10 ug/ml peptides.

V shed 5 bases, J shed 5 bases, and the junction held 15 bases outside the gene matches. This CDR3 spans 17 amino acids. Germline lookup yields CDR1 MNHNY and CDR2 SVGAGI (reference sequence). The sequencing here drew on CD4+ T cells from PBMCs cultured without peptide, taken after COVID-19 vaccination. The chain carries TRBV6-6 and TRBJ1-5, with 7 bases lining up with TRBD1. This sequence was found in a human donor who received a COVID-19 vaccine. Written as DNA, the CDR3 is TGTGCCAGCAGTCAACCATCGGACAGGAGCTTGGATCAGCCCCAGCATTTT. It yields the protein CASSQPSDRSLDQPQHF.